The clone carrying this T cell receptor beta chain was detected ten times or more. Its target is unknown. RNA transcripts provided the source from which TCR beta CDR3 regions were amplified. With the HTBI primer set, the TCR CDR3 went through a first round of RT-PCR. TCRdb redid the calling of the multiplex PCR reads with MiXCR, one entry per CDR3 protein. The data contain fewer than 400,000 distinct CDR3 sequences, roughly 17% of them singletons. These data belong to a study of T cells in Graves' hyperthyroidism and ophthalmopathy. Study observations and caveats: The majority of expanded thyroid clonotypes above 0.001 also appeared in blood.

The clonotype was recovered from a man in his thirties or forties with Graves' hyperthyroidism. The sequencing sample was made of blood.

The CDR3 loop reads CASSETGTGVDGYTF. CDR3 DNA sequence: TGTGCCAGCAGCGAAACCGGGACAGGGGTCGATGGCTACACCTTC. The chain has TRBV2 and TRBJ1-2, with TRBD1 matching over 10 bases. This CDR3 is built from 15 residues. CDR1 is SNHLY, CDR2 FYNNEI, per germline. V gave up 6 bases and J gave up 6 bases; unmatched junction bases: 10.